The 9 T cell receptor beta chains reported below all come from one sample, sequenced in a study of blood T cell repertoires in COVID-19. Sequencing used immunoSEQ multiplex PCR; TCRdb keeps in-frame clones, though not all of them. Seen here are roughly 250,000 clones, 80% to 85% observed once, and the top ten hold about 4.5%. Sequenced input: peripheral blood. The receptor source for this set is a man aged 50 to 59 with active or convalescent COVID-19.

V is TRBV28 and J is TRBJ1-5; TRBD1 matches at 7 bases. CDR1 and CDR2 from the germline V gene are MDHEN and SYDVKM. CDR3 length: 14 residues. J was trimmed by 6 bases and V by 5 bases; bases with no gene match: 7. CDR3 sequence: CASSPLGGGQPQHF. The CDR3 nucleotides are TGTGCCAGCAGTCCCCTAGGGGGCGGTCAGCCCCAGCATTTT.

The chain carries TRBV9 and TRBJ2-5; 7 nucleotides match TRBD2. V was pared by 0 bases and J by 1 base, with 3 bases of the junction left unmatched. This CDR3 spans 15 amino acids. Per germline, CDR1 SGDLS and CDR2 YYNGEE. The CDR3 DNA sequence: TGTGCCAGCAGCGTAGCCGGGGGGTCCCAAGAGACCCAGTACTTC. It yields the protein CASSVAGGSQETQYF.

The chain uses TRBV29-1 and TRBJ2-1; 15 positions agree with TRBD2. Germline CDR1 SQVTM, CDR2 ANQGSEA. There are 15 residues in the CDR3. The junction had 1 base not matched to a gene; V was cut back by 5 bases and J by 2 bases. This chain's CDR3 is CSVRTSGGAYNEQFF. In DNA, the CDR3 is TGCAGCGTTAGGACTAGCGGGGGGGCCTACAATGAGCAGTTCTTC.

The V and J genes are TRBV2 and TRBJ1-1, with 8 bases identical to TRBD1. V was clipped by 2 bases and J by 5 bases; unmatched bases: 10. CDR3 length: 16 residues. Germline assignment: CDR1 SNHLY and CDR2 FYNNEI. The CDR3 spells CASSESGGFDSTEAFF. The CDR3 nucleotides are TGTGCCAGCAGTGAATCAGGGGGCTTTGACAGTACTGAAGCTTTCTTT.

This sequence joins TRBV5-4 and TRBJ2-5; D might be TRBD1 (5 bases). V lost 4 bases and J lost 2, with 12 bases in between. Germline CDR1 reads SGHNT; CDR2 reads YYREEE (reference sequence). This CDR3 has 14 residues. As DNA, the CDR3 is TGTGCCAGCAGCACGACAGCTACTCAAGAGACCCAGTACTTC. Encoded protein: CASSTTATQETQYF.

This clone has only one observation. The chain employs TRBV28 and TRBJ1-5, with 7 bases identical to TRBD1. CDR1 is MDHEN and CDR2 is SYDVKM in the germline V gene. CDR3 length equals 13 residues. The trim removed 4 bases at V and 10 bases at J, leaving 7 bases unmatched. CDR3 sequence reads: CASSYDRVDPQHF. In nucleotides, the CDR3 is TGTGCCAGCAGTTACGACAGGGTGGACCCCCAGCATTTT. Supplemented by reference TRBV28 and TRBJ1-5, the full variable domain reads DVKVTQSSRYLVKRTGEKVFLECVQDMDHENMFWYRQDPGLGLRLIYFSYDVKMKEKGDIPEGYSVSREKKERFSLILESASTNQTSMYLCASSYDRVDPQHFGDGTRLSIL.

The CDR3 reads CAWSPGGVTF. For the CDR3, the DNA is TGTGCCTGGAGTCCCGGCGGCGTCACCTTC. V usage is TRBV30 and J usage is TRBJ1-2; D is undetermined. The CDR3 sequence is 10 residues long. Trimming left V 2 bases short and J 13 bases short, with 11 bases between. Germline V CDR1 and CDR2: GTSNPN, SVGIG (reference sequence). The variable domain in full, completed from reference TRBV30 and TRBJ1-2, reads SQTIHQWPATLVQPVGSPLSLECTVEGTSNPNLYWYRQAAGRGLQLLFYSVGIGQISSEVPQNLSASRPQDRQFILSSKKLLLSDSGFYLCAWSPGGVTFGSGTRLTVV.

In its sample, this clone was seen a few times. The chain uses TRBV4-2 and TRBJ2-3; 13 bases map to TRBD2. Per the germline V gene, CDR1 is LGHNA and CDR2 is YNFKEQ. J was trimmed by 8 bases and V by 1 base; bases with no gene match: 9. This CDR3 comprises 17 residues. CDR3 sequence: CASSQATSGGAPGTQYF. The DNA for the CDR3 is TGTGCCAGCAGCCAAGCAACTAGCGGGGGGGCCCCTGGTACGCAGTATTTT.

The chain joins TRBV7-2 to TRBJ1-4, with TRBD1 matching over 9 bases. Germline V CDR1 and CDR2: SGHTA, FQGNSA. Trimming removed 3 bases from V and 7 bases from J; junction bases left unmatched: 3. CDR3 size: 14 residues. CDR3 nucleotides: TGTGCCAGCAGCTTGGACAGGGGATCTGAAAAACTGTTTTTT. Residues: CASSLDRGSEKLFF.